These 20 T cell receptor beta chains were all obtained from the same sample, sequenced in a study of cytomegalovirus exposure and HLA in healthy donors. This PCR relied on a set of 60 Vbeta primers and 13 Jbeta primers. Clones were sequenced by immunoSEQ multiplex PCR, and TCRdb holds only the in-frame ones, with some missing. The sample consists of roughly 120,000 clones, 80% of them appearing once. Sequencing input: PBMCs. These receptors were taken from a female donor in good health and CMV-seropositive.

The CDR3 loop is CASSRGPNEKLFF. The DNA for the CDR3 is TGTGCCAGCAGCAGGGGTCCTAATGAAAAACTGTTTTTT. The V call is TRBV6-6, the J call TRBJ1-4; D is perhaps TRBD1 (6 bases). The CDR3 covers 13 residues. Between the trimmed V and J ends, which lost 6 bases and 3 bases, there was a span of 8 bases. Germline V gives CDR1 MNHNY, CDR2 SVGAGI (reference sequence).

The CDR3 bases are TGTGCCAGCAGCGCGCCCCTAGCGGAAAAAGAGACCCAGTACTTC. It yields the protein CASSAPLAEKETQYF. The chain couples TRBV2 to TRBJ2-5; 7 nucleotides align to TRBD2. The V and J ends lost 6 bases and 3 bases, in that order; junction bases with no gene match: 10. The CDR3 is 15 residues long. CDR1 and CDR2 (germline): SNHLY, FYNNEI.

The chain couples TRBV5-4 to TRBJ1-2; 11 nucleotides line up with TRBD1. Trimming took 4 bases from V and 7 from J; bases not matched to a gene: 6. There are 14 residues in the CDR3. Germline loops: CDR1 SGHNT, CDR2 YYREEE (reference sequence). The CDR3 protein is CASSPGQGARGYTF. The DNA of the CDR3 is TGTGCCAGCAGCCCCGGACAGGGGGCTCGTGGCTACACCTTC.

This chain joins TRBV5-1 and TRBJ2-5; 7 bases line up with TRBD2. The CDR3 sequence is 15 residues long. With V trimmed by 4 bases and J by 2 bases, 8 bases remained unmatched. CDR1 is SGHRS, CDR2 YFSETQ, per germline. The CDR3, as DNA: TGCGCCAGCAGCCAAGCCGGGACTAAACAAGAGACCCAGTACTTC. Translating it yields CASSQAGTKQETQYF.

The CDR3: CAWSRTATNEKLFF. CDR3 in DNA: TGTGCCTGGAGTAGGACAGCAACTAATGAAAAACTGTTTTTT. V gene TRBV30 combines with J gene TRBJ1-4, with a weak D call TRBD1 (6 bases). The CDR3 runs to 14 residues. Between the trimmed V and J ends, which lost 2 bases and 0 bases, there was a span of 7 bases. Germline CDR1 is GTSNPN and CDR2 is SVGIG (reference sequence). Using reference TRBV30 and TRBJ1-4 for the parts outside the CDR3, the full variable domain is SQTIHQWPATLVQPVGSPLSLECTVEGTSNPNLYWYRQAAGRGLQLLFYSVGIGQISSEVPQNLSASRPQDRQFILSSKKLLLSDSGFYLCAWSRTATNEKLFFGSGTQLSVL.

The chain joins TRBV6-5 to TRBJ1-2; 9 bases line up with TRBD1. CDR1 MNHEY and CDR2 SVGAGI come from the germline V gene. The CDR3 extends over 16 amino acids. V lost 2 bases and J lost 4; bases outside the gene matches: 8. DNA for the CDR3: TGTGCCAGCAGTTACAGGGGACAGGGACCCGGCTATGGCTACACCTTC. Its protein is CASSYRGQGPGYGYTF.

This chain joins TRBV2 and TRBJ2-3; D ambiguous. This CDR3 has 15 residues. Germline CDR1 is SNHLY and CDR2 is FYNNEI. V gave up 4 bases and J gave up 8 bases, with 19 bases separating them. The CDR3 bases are TGTGCCAGCAGTGTTCTTGAGGCCCCTAAAGCTACGCAGTATTTT. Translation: CASSVLEAPKATQYF.

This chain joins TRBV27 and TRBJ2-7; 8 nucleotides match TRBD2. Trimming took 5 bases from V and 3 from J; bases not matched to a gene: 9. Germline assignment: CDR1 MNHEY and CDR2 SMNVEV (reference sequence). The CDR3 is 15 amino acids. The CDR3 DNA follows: TGTGCCAGCAGTAAGGCGGGGGGACCTTTCTACGAGCAGTACTTC. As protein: CASSKAGGPFYEQYF.

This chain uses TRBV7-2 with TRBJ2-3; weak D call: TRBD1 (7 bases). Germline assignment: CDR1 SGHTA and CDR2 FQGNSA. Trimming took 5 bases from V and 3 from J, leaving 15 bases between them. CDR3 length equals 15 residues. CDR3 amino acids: CASSPGAGGTDTQYF. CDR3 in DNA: TGTGCCAGCAGCCCCGGGGCAGGGGGGACAGATACGCAGTATTTT. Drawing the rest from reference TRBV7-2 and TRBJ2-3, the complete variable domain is GAGVSQSPSNKVTEKGKDVELRCDPISGHTALYWYRQSLGQGLEFLIYFQGNSAPDKSGLPSDRFSAERTGGSVSTLTIQRTQQEDSAVYLCASSPGAGGTDTQYFGPGTRLTVL.

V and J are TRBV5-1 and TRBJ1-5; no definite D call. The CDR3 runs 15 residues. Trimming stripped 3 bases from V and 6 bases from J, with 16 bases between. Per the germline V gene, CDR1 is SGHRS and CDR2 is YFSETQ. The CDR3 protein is CASSSGYESGQPQHF. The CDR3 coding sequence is TGCGCCAGCAGCTCGGGGTATGAGAGTGGTCAGCCCCAGCATTTT.

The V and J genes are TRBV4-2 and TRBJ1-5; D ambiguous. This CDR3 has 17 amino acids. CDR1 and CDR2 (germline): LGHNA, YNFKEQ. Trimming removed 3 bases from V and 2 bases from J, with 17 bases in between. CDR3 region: CASSHPPGARRNQPQHF. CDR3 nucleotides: TGTGCCAGCAGCCATCCTCCGGGAGCTAGGCGCAATCAGCCCCAGCATTTT.

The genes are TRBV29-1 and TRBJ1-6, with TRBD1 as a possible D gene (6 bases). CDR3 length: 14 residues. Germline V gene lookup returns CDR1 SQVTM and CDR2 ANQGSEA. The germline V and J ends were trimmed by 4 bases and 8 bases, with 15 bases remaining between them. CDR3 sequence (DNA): TGCAGCGTTGCAACGGGGGGCCGGGATTCACCCCTCCACTTT. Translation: CSVATGGRDSPLHF. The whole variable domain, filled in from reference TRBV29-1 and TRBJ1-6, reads SAVISQKPSRDICQRGTSLTIQCQVDSQVTMMFWYRQQPGQSLTLIATANQGSEATYESGFVIDKFPISRPNLTFSTLTVSNMSPEDSSIYLCSVATGGRDSPLHFGNGTRLTVT.

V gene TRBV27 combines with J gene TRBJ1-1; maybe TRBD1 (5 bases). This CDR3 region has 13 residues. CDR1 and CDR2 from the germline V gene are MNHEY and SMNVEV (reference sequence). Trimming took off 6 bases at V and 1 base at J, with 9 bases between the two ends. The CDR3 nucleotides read TGTGCCAGCAGCGTCCAGGGGAACACTGAAGCTTTCTTT. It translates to CASSVQGNTEAFF.

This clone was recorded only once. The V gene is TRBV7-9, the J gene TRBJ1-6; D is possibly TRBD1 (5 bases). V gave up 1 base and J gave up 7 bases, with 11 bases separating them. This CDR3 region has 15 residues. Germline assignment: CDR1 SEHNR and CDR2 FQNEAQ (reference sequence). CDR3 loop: CASSLGGVENSPLHF. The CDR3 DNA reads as TGTGCCAGCAGCTTAGGGGGGGTTGAGAATTCACCCCTCCACTTT.

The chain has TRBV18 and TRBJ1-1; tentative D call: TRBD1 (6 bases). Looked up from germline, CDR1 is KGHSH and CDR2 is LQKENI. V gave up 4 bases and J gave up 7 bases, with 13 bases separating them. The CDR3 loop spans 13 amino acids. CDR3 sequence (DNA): TGTGCCAGCTCACGCTCAGGACAGTTTGAAGCTTTCTTT. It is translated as CASSRSGQFEAFF. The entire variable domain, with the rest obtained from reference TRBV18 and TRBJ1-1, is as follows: NAGVMQNPRHLVRRRGQEARLRCSPMKGHSHVYWYRQLPEEGLKFMVYLQKENIIDESGMPKERFSAEFPKEGPSILRIQQVVRGDSAAYFCASSRSGQFEAFFGQGTRLTVV.

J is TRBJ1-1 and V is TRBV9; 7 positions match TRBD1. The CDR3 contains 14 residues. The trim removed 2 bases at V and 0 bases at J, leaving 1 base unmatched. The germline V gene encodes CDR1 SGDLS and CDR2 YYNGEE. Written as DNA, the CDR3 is TGTGCCAGCAGCGTTACAGGGGTGAACACTGAAGCTTTCTTT. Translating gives CASSVTGVNTEAFF.

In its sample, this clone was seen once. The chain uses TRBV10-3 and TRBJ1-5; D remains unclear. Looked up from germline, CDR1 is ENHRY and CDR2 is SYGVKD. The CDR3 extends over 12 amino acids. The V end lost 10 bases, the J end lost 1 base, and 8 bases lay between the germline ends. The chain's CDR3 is CATRESNQPQHF. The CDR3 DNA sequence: TGTGCCACCCGAGAAAGCAATCAGCCCCAGCATTTT.

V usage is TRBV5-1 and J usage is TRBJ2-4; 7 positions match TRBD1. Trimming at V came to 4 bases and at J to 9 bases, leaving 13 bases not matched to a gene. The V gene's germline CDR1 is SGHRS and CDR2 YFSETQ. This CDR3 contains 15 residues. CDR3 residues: CASSGGDRELGIQYF. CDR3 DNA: TGCGCCAGCAGCGGGGGTGACAGGGAATTAGGCATTCAGTACTTC.

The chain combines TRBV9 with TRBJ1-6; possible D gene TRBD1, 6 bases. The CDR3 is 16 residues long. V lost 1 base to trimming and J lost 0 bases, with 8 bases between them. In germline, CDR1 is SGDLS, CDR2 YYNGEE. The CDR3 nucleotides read TGTGCCAGCAGCGTAACAGGGAGCTCCTATAATTCACCCCTCCACTTT. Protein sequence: CASSVTGSSYNSPLHF. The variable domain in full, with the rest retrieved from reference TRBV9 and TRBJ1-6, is DSGVTQTPKHLITATGQRVTLRCSPRSGDLSVYWYQQSLDQGLQFLIQYYNGEERAKGNILERFSAQQFPDLHSELNLSSLELGDSALYFCASSVTGSSYNSPLHFGNGTRLTVT.

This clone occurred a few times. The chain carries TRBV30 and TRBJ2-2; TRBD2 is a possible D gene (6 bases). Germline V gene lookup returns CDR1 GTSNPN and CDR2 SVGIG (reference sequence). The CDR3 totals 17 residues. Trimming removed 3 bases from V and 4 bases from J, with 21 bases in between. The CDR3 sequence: CAWSRLRNPGGTGELFF. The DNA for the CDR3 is TGTGCCTGGAGCAGACTTAGAAACCCCGGGGGCACCGGGGAGCTGTTTTTT.